The following is a T cell receptor beta chain sequence with its context. The source of the sample is a study of blood T cells in healthy people across ages. PCR was performed a second time for roughly 6 to 12 cycles using a sample-barcoded 5' primer and a J-beta primer mix. TCRdb itself ran the 5' RACE reads through MiXCR, one entry per CDR3 protein. The sample lists 890,000 or so distinct CDR3 sequences, 55% to 65% occurring once. Germline V gene data show CDR1 as SGHTA and CDR2 as FQGNSA. This CDR3 is 14 amino acids long. V was pared by 5 bases and J by 0 bases, with 11 bases between. The V call is TRBV7-2, the J call TRBJ2-7, with D perhaps TRBD1 (6 bases). The sequence derives from a man aged 30 to 45 in good health. The specimen sequenced was blood. CDR3 protein: CASSGTYGSYEQYF. CDR3 sequence (DNA): TGTGCCAGCAGCGGGACATATGGCTCCTACGAGCAGTACTTC. The whole variable domain, remainder taken from reference TRBV7-2 and TRBJ2-7, is GAGVSQSPSNKVTEKGKDVELRCDPISGHTALYWYRQSLGQGLEFLIYFQGNSAPDKSGLPSDRFSAERTGGSVSTLTIQRTQQEDSAVYLCASSGTYGSYEQYFGPGTRLTVT.